These 24 T cell receptor beta chains were all obtained from the same sample, sequenced in a study of type 1 and type 2 diabetes patients. The PCR template was genomic DNA. Multiplex PCR with 30 forward and 13 reverse primers amplified the TCR beta CDR3. TCRdb called the multiplex PCR reads again in MiXCR, with one record for every CDR3 protein. The table lists under 300,000 distinct CDR3 sequences, approximately 45% of them singletons. Sequencing was carried out using peripheral blood mononuclear cells (PBMCs). The receptors originated from a man in his late teens or twenties with type 2 diabetes.

The chain uses TRBV6-5 and TRBJ1-3; D remains unclear. In germline, CDR1 is MNHEY, CDR2 SVGAGI. Trimming took off 0 bases at V and 8 bases at J, with 14 bases between the two ends. The CDR3 totals 15 residues. CDR3: CASSYSKASLDTIYF. DNA of the CDR3: TGTGCCAGCAGTTACTCGAAAGCGTCGCTGGACACCATATATTTT.

The genes are TRBV20-1 and TRBJ2-5, with D possibly matching TRBD1 (6 bases). Trimming left V 3 bases short and J 2 bases short, with 13 bases between. The CDR3 contains 14 residues. Germline values: CDR1 DFQATT, CDR2 SNEGSKA (reference sequence). CDR3 bases: TGCAGTGCTAGTAAGGACAGTGATCAAGAGACCCAGTACTTC. Translation gives CSASKDSDQETQYF.

This sequence joins TRBV7-9 and TRBJ1-5; D possibly corresponds to TRBD1 (5 bases). The CDR3 loop spans 14 amino acids. V was pared by 5 bases and J by 1 base, with 9 bases between. Per germline, CDR1 SEHNR and CDR2 FQNEAQ (reference sequence). The CDR3 region is CASSGAGSNQPQHF. DNA of the CDR3: TGTGCCAGCAGCGGGGCAGGGAGCAATCAGCCCCAGCATTTT.

The table lists this clonotype with many counts. The V call is TRBV7-2, the J call TRBJ2-7, with D hard to call. The ends were cut back, 5 bases at V and 0 bases at J, with 14 bases in the middle. Germline V lookup: CDR1 SGHTA, CDR2 FQGNSA. This CDR3 comprises 15 residues. CDR3 loop: CASSPWALSSYEQYF. The DNA of the CDR3 is TGTGCCAGCAGCCCCTGGGCACTGAGCTCCTACGAGCAGTACTTC.

The count of this clonotype is one. The CDR3 loop reads CASTLGAGYPNEQFF. The CDR3 DNA reads TGTGCCAGCACGCTTGGGGCGGGATATCCCAATGAGCAGTTCTTC. This rearrangement joins TRBV2 to TRBJ2-1, with D possibly TRBD2 on 6 matching bases. This CDR3 contains 15 residues. CDR1 and CDR2 (germline): SNHLY, FYNNEI. V gave up 7 bases and J gave up 6 bases, with 19 bases separating them.

In its sample, this clonotype was seen a few times. Here the CDR3 reads CASSLRTYGYTF. The CDR3 DNA is TGTGCCAGCAGTTTAAGGACTTATGGCTACACCTTC. This rearrangement joins TRBV25-1 to TRBJ1-2; no reliable D call. Germline CDR1 reads MGHDK; CDR2 reads SYGVNS. Trimming stripped 5 bases from V and 5 bases from J, with 9 bases between. The CDR3 is 12 amino acids.

The rearrangement uses TRBV19 and TRBJ2-2; TRBD1 is a possible D gene (5 bases). In germline, CDR1 is LNHDA, CDR2 SQIVND (reference sequence). V was cut by 7 bases and J by 6 bases, with 9 bases left in between. CDR3 length: 12 residues. As DNA, the CDR3 is TGTGCCAGTAATCAGGGTGCCGGGGAGCTGTTTTTT. Its protein is CASNQGAGELFF.

This clonotype occurred many times. The chain recombines TRBV10-3 with TRBJ2-7; D could derive from TRBD1 or TRBD2 (5 bases each). Trimming removed 2 bases at V and 5 bases at J, with 19 bases between. CDR3 size: 16 residues. CDR1 and CDR2 (germline): ENHRY, SYGVKD. CDR3 bases: TGTGCCATCAGTGAGAAGGCCTGGCAGGGTAGCGACGAGCAGTACTTC. This codes for CAISEKAWQGSDEQYF.

This clonotype was counted only a few times. V usage is TRBV15 and J usage is TRBJ2-3; the match to TRBD2 covers 7 bases. Germline loops: CDR1 LNHNV, CDR2 YYDKDF (reference sequence). The CDR3 spans 16 residues. With V trimmed by 3 bases and J by 2 bases, 8 bases remained unmatched. CDR3 residues: CATSRGLGGTTDTQYF. The DNA of the CDR3 is TGTGCCACCAGCAGGGGTCTGGGAGGGACCACAGATACGCAGTATTTT.

This clonotype has only one observation. This rearrangement joins TRBV7-6 to TRBJ2-1; TRBD2 is a possible D gene (7 bases). From germline, CDR1 is SGHVS and CDR2 FNYEAQ. The CDR3 extends over 15 amino acids. V shed 5 bases and J shed 8 bases, with 19 bases lying between them. Here the CDR3 reads CASSLGGGEGDEQFF. CDR3 sequence (DNA): TGTGCCAGCAGCCTCGGAGGGGGGGAAGGGGATGAGCAGTTCTTC.

This chain joins TRBV28 and TRBJ2-1, with D perhaps matching TRBD1 (6 bases). The V gene's germline CDR1 is MDHEN and CDR2 SYDVKM. The CDR3 is 17 amino acids. Trimming removed 5 bases at V and 1 base at J, with 18 bases between. The CDR3 bases are TGTGCCAGCAGTACCTCACAGGGATTGGGGTCCTACAATGAGCAGTTCTTC. It specifies CASSTSQGLGSYNEQFF.

The J gene is TRBJ2-7, the V gene TRBV4-1; a possible D gene is TRBD1 (8 bases). CDR3 length: 16 residues. CDR1 is MGHRA, CDR2 YSYEKL, per germline. Trimming cost V 6 bases and J 3 bases, with 21 bases left between them. This chain's CDR3 is CASSRTGGELIYEQYF. The CDR3 nucleotides are TGCGCCAGCAGTCGTACAGGGGGGGAGTTAATCTACGAGCAGTACTTC.

This clonotype was counted between two and nine times. J is TRBJ2-1 and V is TRBV10-3; the match to TRBD1 covers 9 bases. CDR3 size: 15 residues. V lost 6 bases and J lost 7; bases outside the gene matches: 10. Per germline, CDR1 ENHRY and CDR2 SYGVKD. The CDR3 bases are TGTGCCATCAGCGGTACCGGGACAGGGCGTAATGAGCAGTTCTTC. It yields the protein CAISGTGTGRNEQFF.

This clonotype was seen a single time. The chain recombines TRBV6-5 with TRBJ2-2; D unclear. Between the trimmed V and J ends, which lost 2 bases and 3 bases, there was a span of 7 bases. Germline V gene sequence: CDR1 MNHEY, CDR2 SVGAGI. This CDR3 region has 14 residues. CDR3 in DNA: TGTGCCAGCAGTTACCAAGCAGACACCGGGGAGCTGTTTTTT. Its translation is CASSYQADTGELFF.

V is TRBV7-2 and J is TRBJ2-7; 8 bases map to TRBD2. Germline CDR1 reads SGHTA; CDR2 reads FQGNSA. This CDR3 is built from 15 residues. The V gene end was trimmed by 2 bases and the J gene end by 0 bases; junction bases not matched to a gene: 3. The CDR3 nucleotides read TGTGCCAGCAGCTTATCGGCGGGGGGCTCCTACGAGCAGTACTTC. Encoded protein: CASSLSAGGSYEQYF.

This chain connects TRBV29-1 to TRBJ1-2; D is undetermined. The CDR3 totals 10 residues. V was pared by 5 bases and J by 5 bases, with 6 bases between. Looked up from germline, CDR1 is SQVTM and CDR2 is ANQGSEA. The CDR3 sequence: CSVSSYGYTF. The CDR3 coding sequence is TGCAGCGTTTCGTCATATGGCTACACCTTC.

The chain combines TRBV10-3 with TRBJ1-2; D is possibly TRBD1 (5 bases). Germline-derived CDR1 and CDR2 are ENHRY and SYGVKD. Trimming pared 0 bases from V and 0 bases from J, leaving 14 bases between. This CDR3 contains 17 residues. CDR3 in amino acids: CAISESDGGRPNYGYTF. The CDR3 nucleotides are TGTGCCATCAGTGAGTCGGACGGGGGACGACCTAACTATGGCTACACCTTC.

This clonotype occurred many times. This rearrangement joins TRBV2 to TRBJ1-1, with TRBD1 identical over 10 bases. The trim removed 6 bases at V and 0 bases at J, leaving 4 bases unmatched. The germline V gene encodes CDR1 SNHLY and CDR2 FYNNEI. This CDR3 comprises 15 residues. The CDR3 spells CASRDRGSMNTEAFF. DNA for the CDR3: TGTGCCAGCAGGGACAGGGGGAGTATGAACACTGAAGCTTTCTTT. Filled out from reference TRBV2 and TRBJ1-1, the complete variable domain reads EPEVTQTPSHQVTQMGQEVILRCVPISNHLYFYWYRQILGQKVEFLVSFYNNEISEKSEIFDDQFSVERPDGSNFTLKIRSTKLEDSAMYFCASRDRGSMNTEAFFGQGTRLTVV.

The sample holds one count of this clonotype. J is TRBJ2-4 and V is TRBV10-3; TRBD1 is a possible D gene (6 bases). V gave up 3 bases and J gave up 1 base, with 16 bases separating them. The CDR3 covers 17 residues. Per germline, CDR1 ENHRY and CDR2 SYGVKD. CDR3 in amino acids: CAISDPQGPWAKNIQYF. DNA for the CDR3: TGTGCCATCAGTGACCCACAGGGCCCGTGGGCCAAAAACATTCAGTACTTC.

The J gene is TRBJ2-7, the V gene TRBV29-1; D is perhaps TRBD2 (5 bases). The CDR3 extends over 13 amino acids. The germline gives CDR1 SQVTM, CDR2 ANQGSEA. V was clipped by 6 bases and J by 1 base, with 13 bases between them. CDR3 protein: CSVGLSTSYEQYF. In DNA form, the CDR3 reads TGCAGCGTAGGACTGTCTACTTCCTACGAGCAGTACTTC.

This clonotype was picked up a small number of times. The genes are TRBV27 and TRBJ1-6; 7 nucleotides align to TRBD1. The V gene's germline CDR1 is MNHEY and CDR2 SMNVEV (reference sequence). The CDR3 length is 19 residues. The V and J ends lost 7 bases and 6 bases, in that order; junction bases with no gene match: 21. CDR3 in amino acids: CASIFRSTRDSKLNSPLHF. In nucleotides, the CDR3 is TGTGCCAGCATCTTCCGATCAACGAGGGACAGCAAGCTTAATTCACCCCTCCACTTT.

This clonotype came up a few times. Written as DNA, the CDR3 is TGTGCCAGCAGCTCTTTGAGGGGAGCTAACTATGGCTACACCTTC. Its protein is CASSSLRGANYGYTF. The chain couples TRBV6-2 or TRBV6-3 to TRBJ1-2; D is possibly TRBD1 (5 bases). Trimming shortened V by 6 bases and J by 0 bases, and 14 bases separated the two germline ends. The CDR3 loop spans 15 amino acids. Germline V gives CDR1 MNHEY, CDR2 SVGEGT.

The V gene is TRBV6-6, the J gene TRBJ2-5; the match to TRBD2 covers 8 bases. V was clipped by 5 bases and J by 2 bases; unmatched bases: 16. This CDR3 is built from 18 residues. From germline, CDR1 is MNHNY and CDR2 SVGAGI (reference sequence). This chain's CDR3 is CASSPRHGLAPIQETQYF. In nucleotides, the CDR3 is TGTGCCAGCAGTCCTCGCCACGGACTAGCTCCCATACAAGAGACCCAGTACTTC.

The rearrangement uses TRBV9 and TRBJ2-7; 8 bases map to TRBD1. The CDR3 covers 13 residues. Germline V CDR1 and CDR2: SGDLS, YYNGEE. Germline trimming cut 8 bases from V and 5 bases from J; bases unmatched to any gene: 9. The CDR3: CASRSGQGNEQYF. For the CDR3, the DNA is TGTGCCAGTAGAAGCGGACAGGGTAACGAGCAGTACTTC.